This TCR beta chain was identified in a study of T-cell reconstitution after alpha-beta-depleted transplantation in children. The library targeted TCRbeta and was prepared with unique molecular identifiers. In TCRdb, the PCR reads were re-called with MiXCR into one record per CDR3 protein. Among about 170,000 distinct CDR3 sequences listed, over 8.5% were seen once. This clonotype was detected many times. As yet, its antigen is unknown. The CDR3 is 15 amino acids. Trimming stripped 4 bases from V and 2 bases from J, with 13 bases between. CDR1 MGHRA and CDR2 YSYEKL come from the germline V gene. Points from the study as a whole: One year after transplant, T-cell counts and diversity came mostly from newly produced T cells. Several hundred rapidly expanded clones from non-depleted graft cells reportedly supplied alpha-beta T cells about two months post-transplant.

The source is a boy between 2 and 10 years old with acute myeloid leukemia, due to receive a stem cell transplant. The sequencing here drew on PBMCs, taken before TCRalphabeta/CD19-depleted stem cell transplant. The rearrangement uses TRBV4-1 and TRBJ2-3; no clear D gene. DNA for the CDR3: TGCGCCAGCAGCCGAATGGGTTTGCACACAGATACGCAGTATTTT. Translation: CASSRMGLHTDTQYF.